Below, one T cell receptor beta chain is given with its context. Produced via immunoSEQ multiplex PCR; TCRdb's table is partial and in-frame only. The table lists roughly 230,000 clones, more than 75% of them singletons. The data are from a study of blood T cell repertoires in COVID-19. Sequenced input: peripheral blood. The receptor was isolated from a man aged 40-50 years with acute or convalescent COVID-19.

The chain's CDR3 is CASSLGGGASGTDTQYF. CDR3 DNA: TGTGCCAGCAGCTTAGGCGGGGGGGCCTCTGGCACAGATACGCAGTATTTT. J is TRBJ2-3 and V is TRBV9, with TRBD2 matching over 9 bases. Germline CDR1 and CDR2: SGDLS and YYNGEE. V shed 4 bases and J 1 base; nucleotides not matched to a gene: 10. This CDR3 is 17 amino acids long.